The 7 T cell receptor beta chains below all came from one sample that was sequenced in a study of cytomegalovirus exposure and HLA in healthy donors. Vbeta (60) and Jbeta (13) primers were used in the PCR. Libraries were prepared by immunoSEQ multiplex PCR; TCRdb keeps only in-frame clonotypes and omits some of them. The sample consists of about 160,000 clones, approximately 81% of them appearing once. The source material was PBMCs. These receptors all stem from a male donor in good health and CMV-seronegative.

In DNA, the CDR3 is TGTGCCAGCAGCCCCCCAGAAGACACAAAAGAGACCCAGTACTTC. Its protein product is CASSPPEDTKETQYF. The chain has TRBV7-9 and TRBJ2-5; D remains ambiguous. V lost 5 bases and J 3 bases, leaving 16 bases between the germline ends. The CDR3 is made up of 15 amino acids. The germline V gene has CDR1 SEHNR and CDR2 FQNEAQ (reference sequence).

This clone was counted a few times. V is TRBV5-4 and J is TRBJ1-1, with D unclear. The germline V and J ends were trimmed by 3 bases and 5 bases, with 17 bases remaining between them. CDR1 is SGHNT and CDR2 is YYREEE in the germline V gene (reference sequence). This CDR3 region has 15 residues. CDR3 sequence reads: CASSSPTGLRTEAFF. The CDR3 DNA reads as TGTGCCAGCAGCTCTCCTACGGGGTTGAGGACTGAAGCTTTCTTT.

V gene TRBV6-1 combines with J gene TRBJ2-1, with D perhaps matching TRBD2 (6 bases). The CDR3 is 15 residues long. CDR1 MNHNS and CDR2 SASEGT come from the germline V gene. V was clipped by 4 bases and J by 2 bases, with 12 bases between them. CDR3: CASSVPPSAYNEQFF. In nucleotides, the CDR3 is TGTGCCAGCAGTGTCCCCCCTAGCGCCTACAATGAGCAGTTCTTC.

In DNA form, the CDR3 reads TGTGCCAGCAGTCTAGGGGATCCCTCCTCCTACGAGCAGTACTTC. Protein product: CASSLGDPSSYEQYF. The chain uses TRBV27 and TRBJ2-7, with D perhaps TRBD1 (5 bases). V lost 5 bases and J lost 0, with 14 bases in between. This CDR3 has 15 amino acids. Germline-derived CDR1 and CDR2 are MNHEY and SMNVEV (reference sequence).

The V call is TRBV28, the J call TRBJ1-2, with 7 bases lining up with TRBD1. From germline, CDR1 is MDHEN and CDR2 SYDVKM. With V trimmed by 6 bases and J by 6 bases, 7 bases remained unmatched. This CDR3 has 13 amino acids. The DNA of the CDR3 is TGTGCCAGCAGACCAACAGGGGCGGATGGCTACACCTTC. Amino acids: CASRPTGADGYTF.

J is TRBJ2-1 and V is TRBV9; D gene unclear. V lost 0 bases and J 4 bases, leaving 8 bases between the germline ends. The length of the CDR3 is 14 residues. CDR1 and CDR2 (germline): SGDLS, YYNGEE. This chain's CDR3 is CASSVAAEYNEQFF. In nucleotides, the CDR3 is TGTGCCAGCAGCGTAGCCGCGGAGTACAATGAGCAGTTCTTC.

V usage is TRBV25-1 and J usage is TRBJ1-1, with 7 bases fitting TRBD1. The CDR3 has 15 amino acids. J lost 1 base, V lost 4 bases, and 6 bases had no gene match. CDR1 and CDR2 (germline): MGHDK, SYGVNS. The CDR3 sequence is CASSARQGTNTEAFF. The CDR3 region has the DNA TGTGCCAGCAGTGCCCGACAGGGAACGAACACTGAAGCTTTCTTT.